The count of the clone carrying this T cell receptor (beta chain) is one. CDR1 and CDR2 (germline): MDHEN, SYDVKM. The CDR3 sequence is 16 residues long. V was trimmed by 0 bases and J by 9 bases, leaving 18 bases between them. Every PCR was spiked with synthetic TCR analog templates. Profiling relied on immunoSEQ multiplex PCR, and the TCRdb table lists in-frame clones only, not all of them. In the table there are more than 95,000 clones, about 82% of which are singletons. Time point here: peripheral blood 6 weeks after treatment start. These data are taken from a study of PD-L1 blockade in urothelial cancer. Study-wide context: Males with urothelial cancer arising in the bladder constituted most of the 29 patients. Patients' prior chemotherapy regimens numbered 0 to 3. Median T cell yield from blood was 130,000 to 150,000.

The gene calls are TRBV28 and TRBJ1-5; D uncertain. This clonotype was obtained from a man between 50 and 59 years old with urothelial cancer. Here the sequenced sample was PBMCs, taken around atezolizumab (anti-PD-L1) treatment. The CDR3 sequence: CASSLWTGSGGSPQHF. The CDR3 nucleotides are TGTGCCAGCAGTTTATGGACGGGGTCTGGCGGTTCGCCCCAGCATTTT.